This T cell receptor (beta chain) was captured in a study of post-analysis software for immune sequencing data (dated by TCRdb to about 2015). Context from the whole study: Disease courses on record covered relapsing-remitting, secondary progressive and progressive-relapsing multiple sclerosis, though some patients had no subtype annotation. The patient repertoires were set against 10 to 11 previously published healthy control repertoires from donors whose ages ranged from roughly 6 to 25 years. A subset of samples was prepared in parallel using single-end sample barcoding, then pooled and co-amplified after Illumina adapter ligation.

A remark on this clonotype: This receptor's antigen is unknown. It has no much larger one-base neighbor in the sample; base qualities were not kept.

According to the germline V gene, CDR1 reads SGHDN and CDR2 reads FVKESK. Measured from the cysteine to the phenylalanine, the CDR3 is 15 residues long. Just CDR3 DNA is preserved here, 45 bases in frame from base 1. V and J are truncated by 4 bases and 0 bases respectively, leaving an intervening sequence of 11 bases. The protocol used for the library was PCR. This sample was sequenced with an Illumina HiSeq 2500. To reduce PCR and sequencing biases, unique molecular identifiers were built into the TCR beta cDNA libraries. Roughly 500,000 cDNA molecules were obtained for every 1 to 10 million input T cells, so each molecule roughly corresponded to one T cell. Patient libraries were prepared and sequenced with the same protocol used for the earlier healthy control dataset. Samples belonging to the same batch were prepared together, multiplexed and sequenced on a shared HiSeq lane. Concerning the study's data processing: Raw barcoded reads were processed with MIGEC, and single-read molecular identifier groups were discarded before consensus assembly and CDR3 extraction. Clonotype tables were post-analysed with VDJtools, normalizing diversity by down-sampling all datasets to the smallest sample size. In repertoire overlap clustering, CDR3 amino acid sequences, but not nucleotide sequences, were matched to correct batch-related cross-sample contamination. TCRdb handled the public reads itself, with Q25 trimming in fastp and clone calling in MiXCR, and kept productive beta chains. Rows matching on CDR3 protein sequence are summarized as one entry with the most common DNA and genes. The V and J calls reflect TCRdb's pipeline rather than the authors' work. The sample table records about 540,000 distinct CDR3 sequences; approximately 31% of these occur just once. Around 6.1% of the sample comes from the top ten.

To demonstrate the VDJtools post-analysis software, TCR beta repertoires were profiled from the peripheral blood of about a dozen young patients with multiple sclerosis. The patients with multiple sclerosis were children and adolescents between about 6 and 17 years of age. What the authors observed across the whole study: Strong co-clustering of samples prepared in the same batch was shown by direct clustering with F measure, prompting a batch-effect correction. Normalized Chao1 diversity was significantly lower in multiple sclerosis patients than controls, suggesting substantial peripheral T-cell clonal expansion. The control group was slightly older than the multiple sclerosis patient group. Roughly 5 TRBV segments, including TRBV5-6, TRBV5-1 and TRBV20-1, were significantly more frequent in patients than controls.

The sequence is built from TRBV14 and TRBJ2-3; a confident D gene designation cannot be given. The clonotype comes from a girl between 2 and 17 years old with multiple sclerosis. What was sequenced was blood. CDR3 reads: CASSPQVGSTDTQYF. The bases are TGTGCCAGCAGCCCCCAGGTGGGCAGCACAGATACGCAGTATTTT.